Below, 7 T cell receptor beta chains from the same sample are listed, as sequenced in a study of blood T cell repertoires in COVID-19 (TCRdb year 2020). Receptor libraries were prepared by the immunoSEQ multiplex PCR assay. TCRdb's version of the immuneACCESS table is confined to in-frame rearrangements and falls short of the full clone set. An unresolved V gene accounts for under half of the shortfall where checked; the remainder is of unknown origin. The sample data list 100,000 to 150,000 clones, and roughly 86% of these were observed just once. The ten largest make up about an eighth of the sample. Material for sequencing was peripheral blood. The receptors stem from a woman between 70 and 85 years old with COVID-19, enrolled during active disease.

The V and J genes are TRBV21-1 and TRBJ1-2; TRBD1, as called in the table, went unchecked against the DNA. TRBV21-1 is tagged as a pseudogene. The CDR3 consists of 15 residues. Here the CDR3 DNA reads TGTGCCAGCATCAACAGGGGGGATGGTAACTATGGCTACACCTTC. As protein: CASINRGDGNYGYTF.

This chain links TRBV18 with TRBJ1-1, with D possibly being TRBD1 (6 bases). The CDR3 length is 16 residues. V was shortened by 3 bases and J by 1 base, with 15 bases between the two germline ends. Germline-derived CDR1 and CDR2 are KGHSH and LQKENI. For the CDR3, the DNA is TGTGCCAGCTCACCCAACAGGGTTGTGGGGAACACTGAAGCTTTCTTT. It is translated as CASSPNRVVGNTEAFF.

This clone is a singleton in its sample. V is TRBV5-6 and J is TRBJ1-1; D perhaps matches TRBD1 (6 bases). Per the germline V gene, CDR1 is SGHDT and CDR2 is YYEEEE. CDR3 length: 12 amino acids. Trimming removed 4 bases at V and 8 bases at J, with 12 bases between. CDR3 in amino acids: CASSRTAREAFF. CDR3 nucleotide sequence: TGTGCCAGCAGCCGGACAGCCCGGGAAGCTTTCTTT.

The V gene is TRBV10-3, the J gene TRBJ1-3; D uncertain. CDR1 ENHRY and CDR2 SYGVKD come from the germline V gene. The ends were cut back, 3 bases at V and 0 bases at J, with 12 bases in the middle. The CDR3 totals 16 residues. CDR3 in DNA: TGTGCCATCAGTGACCTTCTGGGCAGCTCTGGAAACACCATATATTTT. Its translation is CAISDLLGSSGNTIYF.

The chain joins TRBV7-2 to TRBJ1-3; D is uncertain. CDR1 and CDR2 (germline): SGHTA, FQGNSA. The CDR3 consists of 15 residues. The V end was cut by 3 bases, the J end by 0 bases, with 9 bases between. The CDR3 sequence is CASSLGDTSGNTIYF. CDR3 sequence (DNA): TGTGCCAGCAGCTTGGGTGACACCTCTGGAAACACCATATATTTT. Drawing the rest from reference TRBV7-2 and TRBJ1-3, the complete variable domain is GAGVSQSPSNKVTEKGKDVELRCDPISGHTALYWYRQSLGQGLEFLIYFQGNSAPDKSGLPSDRFSAERTGGSVSTLTIQRTQQEDSAVYLCASSLGDTSGNTIYFGEGSWLTVV.

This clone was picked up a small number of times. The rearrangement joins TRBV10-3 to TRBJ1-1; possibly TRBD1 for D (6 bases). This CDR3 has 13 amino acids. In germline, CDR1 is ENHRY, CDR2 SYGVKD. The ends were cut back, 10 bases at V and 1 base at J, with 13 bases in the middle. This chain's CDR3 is CATHRDGNTEAFF. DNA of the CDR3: TGTGCCACCCACAGGGACGGGAACACTGAAGCTTTCTTT.

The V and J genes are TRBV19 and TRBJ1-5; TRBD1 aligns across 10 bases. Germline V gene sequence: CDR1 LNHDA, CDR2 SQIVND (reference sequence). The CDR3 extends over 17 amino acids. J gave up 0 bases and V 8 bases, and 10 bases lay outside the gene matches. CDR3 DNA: TGTGCCAGTTCCCCCGACAGGGGGCTGGGTAGCAATCAGCCCCAGCATTTT. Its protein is CASSPDRGLGSNQPQHF.